This T cell receptor beta chain was captured in a study of control samples from healthy donors and cancer patients. Here immunoSEQ multiplex PCR was the method, and the copy in TCRdb shows in-frame clones only, minus some. The table records about 86,000 clones, just under 95% of them present only once. With 5 bases clipped from V and 10 bases from J, the junction kept 10 bases outside the gene matches. Germline lookup yields CDR1 MNHEY and CDR2 SMNVEV (reference sequence). The CDR3 runs to 15 residues. V and J are TRBV27 and TRBJ1-6; 8 positions agree with TRBD1. This clonotype originated in a woman aged 18-29 years in good health. The sample was blood. The CDR3 nucleotides are TGTGCCAGCAGTCTAAGGACAGGGTCAGGCTCACCCCTCCACTTT. This sequence encodes CASSLRTGSGSPLHF.